This entry concerns a single T cell receptor (beta chain). Its antigen is as yet unknown. Relapse after autologous stem cell transplantation occurred in every patient, and brentuximab vedotin exposure varied. Classification of best responses gave complete response, partial response or progressive disease. This entry is derived from a study of PD-1 blockade in classical Hodgkin lymphoma. TCRdb's table, derived via immunoSEQ multiplex PCR, lists solely in-frame clones and lacks some. The sample contains tens of thousands of clones, approximately 94% of which appear only once. The study's findings and limits: In CD4+ cells, TCR diversity went up significantly by C4D1, but in CD8+ cells it did not. Relative to healthy donors, newly diagnosed patients reportedly had lower baseline TCR diversity, which was reported as lower still in relapsed/refractory patients.

The CDR3 totals 16 residues. The chain couples TRBV21-1 to TRBJ1-1. TRBV21-1 is reported as a pseudogene. This clonotype originated in a human donor with classical Hodgkin lymphoma. Sample: peripheral blood mononuclear cells (PBMCs), taken at baseline. The DNA of the CDR3 is TGTGCCAGCAGCAGTGGGACCTTACCAACCGCAGCTGAAGCTTTCTTT. Protein: CASSSGTLPTAAEAFF.